The subject of this entry is one TCR beta chain. Its target is unknown. Germline V gene lookup returns CDR1 LGHNA and CDR2 YNFKEQ. This CDR3 contains 15 residues. V lost 4 bases, J lost 3 bases, and 3 bases stayed unmatched. This specimen belongs to a study of cytomegalovirus exposure and HLA in healthy donors. Findings and limits, study-wide: Associated with HLA alleles at 0.05 false discovery rate in a later analysis were 15,000 to 20,000 TCR beta sequences. CMV serostatus was the only recorded immune exposure for donors. Association of a missense DCLRE1C variant with TCR beta V- and J-gene trimming was reported in a later analysis. As a later analysis showed, several of the most significant clusters appeared to be linked to common viral pathogens.

The study ran its PCR with 60 Vbeta and 13 Jbeta primers. Data came from immunoSEQ multiplex PCR; TCRdb stores just in-frame clones and leaves some out. The top ten hold 1.3% of the sample, which has under 200,000 clones, just under 80% seen once. The sequenced material came from PBMCs. The source of this sequence is a man aged 25-40 years in good health and CMV-seronegative. The chain has TRBV4-2 and TRBJ2-7; 13 bases map to TRBD2. CDR3 sequence reads: CASSPGTSGDYEQYF. In DNA, the CDR3 is TGTGCCAGCAGCCCCGGGACTAGCGGGGACTACGAGCAGTACTTC.